These 6 T cell receptor beta chains were all obtained from the same sample, sequenced in a study of CD4 T cells in relation to SARS-CoV-2 and coronaviruses. Before the COVID-19 pandemic, during about 2010-2018, CD4+ T cells were taken from unexposed donors. The cells were cultured for under 13 days before CD4+ T cells were isolated. These receptors are not linked to any known antigen. The table came from immunoSEQ multiplex PCR; TCRdb's copy has only in-frame clones and leaves some out. The repertoire has about 26,000 clones, about three quarters of them found once; the top ten carry more than 9%. The specimen was CD4+ T cells from PBMCs, cultured in vitro. The source is a human donor in good health.

CDR3: CASSQTGIRVCEQYF. The CDR3 coding sequence is TGTGCCAGCAGCCAGACAGGGATTCGGGTCTGCGAGCAGTACTTC. V is TRBV3-1 (or the pseudogene TRBV3-2) and J is TRBJ2-7; 7 nucleotides align to TRBD1. Germline V gene sequence: CDR1 LGHDT, CDR2 YNNKEL (reference sequence). The CDR3 contains 15 residues. V gave up 3 bases and J gave up 6 bases; unmatched junction bases: 11.

The chain couples TRBV4-3 to TRBJ2-1, with 8 bases lining up with TRBD2. Germline CDR1 LGHNA, CDR2 YSLEER. The CDR3 spans 18 residues. V lost 3 bases to trimming and J lost 0 bases; unmatched junction nucleotides: 10. The CDR3 protein is CASSQGGAGGGSYNEQFF. The CDR3 DNA sequence: TGCGCCAGCAGCCAGGGGGGGGCGGGGGGCGGCTCCTACAATGAGCAGTTCTTC.

The rearrangement uses TRBV7-9 and TRBJ1-1, with 8 nucleotides matching TRBD1. The V gene's germline CDR1 is SEHNR and CDR2 FQNEAQ (reference sequence). The CDR3 sequence is 14 residues long. Germline trimming cut 5 bases from V and 4 bases from J; bases unmatched to any gene: 6. The CDR3 nucleotides read TGTGCCAGCAGCCCAGGACAGGGACCCACTGAAGCTTTCTTT. This codes for CASSPGQGPTEAFF.

The chain combines TRBV18 with TRBJ2-3; D is uncertain. Germline V CDR1 and CDR2: KGHSH, LQKENI. The CDR3 runs to 15 residues. Trimming took off 0 bases at V and 2 bases at J, with 9 bases between the two ends. The CDR3: CASSPPGIATDTQYF. DNA for the CDR3: TGTGCCAGCTCACCACCGGGGATTGCCACAGATACGCAGTATTTT. The entire variable domain, with the rest obtained from reference TRBV18 and TRBJ2-3, is as follows: NAGVMQNPRHLVRRRGQEARLRCSPMKGHSHVYWYRQLPEEGLKFMVYLQKENIIDESGMPKERFSAEFPKEGPSILRIQQVVRGDSAAYFCASSPPGIATDTQYFGPGTRLTVL.

The gene calls are TRBV5-1 and TRBJ2-3; 8 bases are a match to TRBD1. The trim removed 5 bases at V and 6 bases at J, leaving 2 bases unmatched. Germline values: CDR1 SGHRS, CDR2 YFSETQ. The length of the CDR3 is 12 residues. The CDR3 region is CASSRTGDTQYF. The CDR3 nucleotides read TGCGCCAGCAGTCGGACAGGGGATACGCAGTATTTT.

The chain carries TRBV5-4 and TRBJ2-7, with D tentatively TRBD2 (6 bases). This CDR3 region has 16 residues. V was shortened by 4 bases and J by 2 bases, with 19 bases between the two germline ends. Germline loops: CDR1 SGHNT, CDR2 YYREEE (reference sequence). CDR3 in DNA: TGTGCCAGCAGCGTCGGGACTGGGGGGACCACCTACGAGCAGTACTTC. This codes for CASSVGTGGTTYEQYF.